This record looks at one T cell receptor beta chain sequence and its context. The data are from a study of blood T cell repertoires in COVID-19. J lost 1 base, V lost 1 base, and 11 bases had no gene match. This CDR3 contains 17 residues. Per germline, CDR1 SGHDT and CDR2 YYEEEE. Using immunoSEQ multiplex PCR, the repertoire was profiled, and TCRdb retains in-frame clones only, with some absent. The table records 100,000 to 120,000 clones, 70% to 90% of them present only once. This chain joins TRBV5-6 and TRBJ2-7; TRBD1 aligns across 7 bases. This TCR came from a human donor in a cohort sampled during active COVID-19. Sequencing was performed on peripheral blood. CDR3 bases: TGTGCCAGCAGCTTGTTGAGTAGTGGGACAGCTTCCTACGAGCAGTACTTC. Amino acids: CASSLLSSGTASYEQYF.